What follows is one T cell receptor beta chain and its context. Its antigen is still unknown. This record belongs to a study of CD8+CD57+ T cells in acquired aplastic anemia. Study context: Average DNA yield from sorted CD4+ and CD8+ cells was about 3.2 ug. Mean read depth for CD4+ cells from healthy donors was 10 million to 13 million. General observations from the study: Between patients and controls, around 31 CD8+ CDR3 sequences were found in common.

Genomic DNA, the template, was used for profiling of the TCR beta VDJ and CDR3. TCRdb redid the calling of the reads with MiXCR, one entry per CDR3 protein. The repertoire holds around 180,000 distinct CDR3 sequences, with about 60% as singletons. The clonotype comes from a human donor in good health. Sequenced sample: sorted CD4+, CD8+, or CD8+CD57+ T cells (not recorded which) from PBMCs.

The CDR3 here is CASSYRPLGTDTQYF. The CDR3, as DNA: TGTGCCAGTAGTTACAGGCCGCTTGGCACAGATACGCAGTATTTT. The genes are TRBV19 and TRBJ2-3; a possible D gene is TRBD1 (5 bases). Germline V lookup: CDR1 LNHDA, CDR2 SQIVND (reference sequence). This CDR3 region has 15 residues. V was pared by 5 bases and J by 1 base, with 13 bases between.